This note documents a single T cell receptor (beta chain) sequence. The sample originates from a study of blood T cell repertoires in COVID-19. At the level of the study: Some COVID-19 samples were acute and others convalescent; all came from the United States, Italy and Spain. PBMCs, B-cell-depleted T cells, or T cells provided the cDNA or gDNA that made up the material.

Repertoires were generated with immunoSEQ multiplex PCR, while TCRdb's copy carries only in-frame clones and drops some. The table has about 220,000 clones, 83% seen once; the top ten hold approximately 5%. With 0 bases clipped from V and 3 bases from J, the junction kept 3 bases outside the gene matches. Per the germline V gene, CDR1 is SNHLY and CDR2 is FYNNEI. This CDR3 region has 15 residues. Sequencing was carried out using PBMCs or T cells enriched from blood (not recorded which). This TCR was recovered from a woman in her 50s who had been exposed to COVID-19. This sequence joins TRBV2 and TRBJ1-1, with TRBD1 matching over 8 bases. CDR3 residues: CASSEAEDRDTEAFF. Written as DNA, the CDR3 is TGTGCCAGCAGTGAAGCTGAGGACAGGGACACTGAAGCTTTCTTT.